Below are 2 T cell receptor beta chains sequenced from a single sample in a study of CD8+ T cells in alopecia areata. After isolation, RNA underwent reverse transcription to generate cDNA as the sequencing template. Profiled with immunoSEQ multiplex PCR; TCRdb holds only in-frame clones, not every one. Found here are around 300,000 clones, roughly 60% of them singletons; the top ten hold 0.8% to 1%. Described treatment: oral pan-JAK inhibitor, 5-10 mg twice daily. This material consisted of CD4+ T cells sorted from blood, taken at week 52, from a patient treated with tofacitinib. The receptors were gathered from a human donor with alopecia areata.

A word on this clone: Other DNA variants within this sample encode the same CDR3. The chain has TRBV30 and TRBJ1-5; unclear D gene. Germline V CDR1 and CDR2: GTSNPN, SVGIG (reference sequence). CDR3 length: 13 residues. Trimming left V 0 bases short and J 2 bases short, with 5 bases between. This CDR3 is CAWSVGRNQPQHF. For the CDR3, the DNA is TGTGCCTGGAGTGTCGGCCGCAATCAGCCCCAGCATTTT. The full variable domain, in which reference TRBV30 and TRBJ1-5 provide the parts outside the CDR3, is SQTIHQWPATLVQPVGSPLSLECTVEGTSNPNLYWYRQAAGRGLQLLFYSVGIGQISSEVPQNLSASRPQDRQFILSSKKLLLSDSGFYLCAWSVGRNQPQHFGDGTRLSIL.

There are a few counts of this clone. This chain joins TRBV6-5 and TRBJ2-5; D could derive from TRBD1 or TRBD2 (5 bases each). From germline, CDR1 is MNHEY and CDR2 SVGAGI. CDR3 length: 13 residues. V lost 7 bases and J lost 1, with 10 bases in between. Written as DNA, the CDR3 is TGTGCCAGCAAGGGACGGTTCCAAGAGACCCAGTACTTC. It is translated as CASKGRFQETQYF.